The T cell receptor beta chain under discussion was sequenced for a study of OX40 agonist ivuxolimab in advanced cancers. Study as a whole: Patients were dosed with the agonistic anti-OX40 (CD134) antibody ivuxolimab.

Clones were sequenced by immunoSEQ multiplex PCR, and TCRdb holds only the in-frame ones, with some missing. The sample lists about 80,000 clones, around 94% occurring once. The length of the CDR3 is 15 residues. Trimming pared 8 bases from V and 7 bases from J, leaving 18 bases between. Germline V gene data show CDR1 as LGHNA and CDR2 as YSLEER. A word on this clone: Its target is not known.

Findings and caveats of the study: In the 0.1 to 3.0 mg/kg range, CD4+ and CD8+ blood T cells had expanded clonally by week 6. Fewer expanded clones were found on average in CD4+ than in CD8+ T cells.

This chain uses TRBV4-3 with TRBJ1-6; a weak D match, TRBD1 (6 bases). This sample comprised CD4+ or CD8+ T cells sorted from blood, obtained in a trial of the OX40 agonist ivuxolimab. The sequence came from an adult with an advanced solid tumor such as melanoma, head and neck, liver or kidney cancer. The CDR3 region has the DNA TGCGCCAGCTCCCCGACAGGTCGAGAGAATTCACCCCTCCACTTT. It encodes CASSPTGRENSPLHF.